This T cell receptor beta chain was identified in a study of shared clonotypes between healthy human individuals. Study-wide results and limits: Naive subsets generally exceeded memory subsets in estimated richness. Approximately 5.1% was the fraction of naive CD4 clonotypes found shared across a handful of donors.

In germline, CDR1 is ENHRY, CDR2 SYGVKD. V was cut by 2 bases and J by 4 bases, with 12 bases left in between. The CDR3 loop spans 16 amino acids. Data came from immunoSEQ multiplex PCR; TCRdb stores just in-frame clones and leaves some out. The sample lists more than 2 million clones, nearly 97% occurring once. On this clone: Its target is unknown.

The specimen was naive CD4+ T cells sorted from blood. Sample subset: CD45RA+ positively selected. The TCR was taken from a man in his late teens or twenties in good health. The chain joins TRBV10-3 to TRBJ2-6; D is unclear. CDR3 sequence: CAISEPGQTGANVLTF. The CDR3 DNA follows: TGTGCCATCAGTGAGCCGGGCCAAACCGGGGCCAACGTCCTGACTTTC.